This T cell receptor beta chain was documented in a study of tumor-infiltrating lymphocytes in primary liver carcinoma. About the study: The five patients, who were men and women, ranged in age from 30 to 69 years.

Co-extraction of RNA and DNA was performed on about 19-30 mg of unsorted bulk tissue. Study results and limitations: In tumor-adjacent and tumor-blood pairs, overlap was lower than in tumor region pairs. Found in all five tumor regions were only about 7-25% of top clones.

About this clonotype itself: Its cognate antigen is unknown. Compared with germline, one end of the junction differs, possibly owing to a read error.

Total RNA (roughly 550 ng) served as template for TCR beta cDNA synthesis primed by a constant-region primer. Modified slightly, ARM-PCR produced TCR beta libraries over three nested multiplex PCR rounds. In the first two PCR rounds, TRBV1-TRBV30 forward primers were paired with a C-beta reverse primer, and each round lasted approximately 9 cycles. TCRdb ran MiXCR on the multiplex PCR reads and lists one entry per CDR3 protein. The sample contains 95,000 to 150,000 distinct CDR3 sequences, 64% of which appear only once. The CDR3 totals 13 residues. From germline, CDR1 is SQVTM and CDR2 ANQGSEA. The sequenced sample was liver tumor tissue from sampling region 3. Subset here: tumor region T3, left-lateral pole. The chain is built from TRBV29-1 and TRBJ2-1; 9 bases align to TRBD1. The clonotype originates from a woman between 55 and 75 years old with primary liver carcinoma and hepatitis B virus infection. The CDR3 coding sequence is TGCAGCTCCATCGGGACAGGGATTAATGGGCAGTTCTTC. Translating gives CSSIGTGINGQFF.